Following are 9 T cell receptor beta chains from one sample sequenced in a study of shared clonotypes between healthy human individuals. Generated by immunoSEQ multiplex PCR, the TCRdb table keeps only in-frame clones and is missing some. The table shows around 2,000,000 clones, with 93% occurring only once. CD45RO-negative cells were positively selected for CCR7, leaving out terminally differentiated effector memory CD45RA+ cells. Material for sequencing was naive CD8+ T cells from PBMCs. The receptors were sampled from a man between 18 and 29 years old in good health. Some clones in this sample may be carry-over from other donors' samples.

Points on this clone: One end of the junction does not line up with germline, which may come from a read error. The V and J genes are TRBV28 and TRBJ1-1; a possible D gene is TRBD1 (5 bases). CDR1 is MDHEN, CDR2 SYDVKM, per germline. CDR3 length: 13 amino acids. The chain's CDR3 is CASSRDGWTEVFF. In DNA, the CDR3 is TGTGCCAGCAGTCGGGACGGCTGGACTGAAGTTTTCTTT. The full variable domain, its missing parts supplied by reference TRBV28 and TRBJ1-1, is DVKVTQSSRYLVKRTGEKVFLECVQDMDHENMFWYRQDPGLGLRLIYFSYDVKMKEKGDIPEGYSVSREKKERFSLILESASTNQTSMYLCASSRDGWTEVFFGQGTRLTVV.

A word on this clone: The sample contains more than one DNA sequence encoding this CDR3. The CDR3 DNA is TGCGCCAGCAGCCCTGACGGCTACGAGCAGTACTTC. It translates to CASSPDGYEQYF. This chain uses TRBV5-1 with TRBJ2-7; D call uncertain. The V end was cut by 4 bases, the J end by 3 bases, with 8 bases between. The CDR3 has 12 residues. The germline CDR1 and CDR2 sequences are SGHRS and YFSETQ.

The chain uses TRBV7-9 and TRBJ2-5; no clear D. Trimming took 4 bases from V and 5 from J, leaving 11 bases between them. In germline, CDR1 is SEHNR, CDR2 FQNEAQ (reference sequence). This CDR3 spans 13 amino acids. The CDR3 is CASSSPAWETQYF. CDR3 in DNA: TGTGCCAGCAGCTCCCCGGCCTGGGAGACCCAGTACTTC.

The CDR3 coding sequence is TGTGCCAGCAGCGTCCAGGGGGCGCCGGCTGGCTACACCTTC. This translates into CASSVQGAPAGYTF. J is TRBJ1-2 and V is TRBV9, with TRBD1 matching 8 bases. The CDR3 sequence is 14 residues long. Per germline, CDR1 SGDLS and CDR2 YYNGEE. V lost 2 bases and J lost 7; bases outside the gene matches: 7. The entire variable domain, with the rest obtained from reference TRBV9 and TRBJ1-2, is as follows: DSGVTQTPKHLITATGQRVTLRCSPRSGDLSVYWYQQSLDQGLQFLIQYYNGEERAKGNILERFSAQQFPDLHSELNLSSLELGDSALYFCASSVQGAPAGYTFGSGTRLTVV.

As to this clone: This clone may be a read error of a much larger clone one base away. The same CDR3 also results from other DNA sequences found in this sample. The rearrangement joins TRBV7-3 to TRBJ2-3; TRBD2 agrees at 8 bases. CDR3 length: 15 amino acids. In germline, CDR1 is SGHTA, CDR2 FQGTGA. Losses at the gene ends were 5 bases for V and 0 bases for J; bases not matched to a gene: 4. CDR3 sequence: CASSPLAASTDTQYF. The CDR3 DNA follows: TGTGCCAGCAGCCCACTAGCGGCTAGCACAGATACGCAGTATTTT.

The V call is TRBV5-4, the J call TRBJ2-7; D is possibly TRBD2 (6 bases). This CDR3 has 12 amino acids. Deletions cut 6 bases from V and 5 bases from J, with 12 bases between. Germline CDR1 SGHNT, CDR2 YYREEE (reference sequence). The CDR3 reads CASMGGTHEQYF. Written as DNA, the CDR3 is TGTGCCAGCATGGGCGGGACCCACGAGCAGTACTTC. The full variable domain, with the rest looked up from reference TRBV5-4 and TRBJ2-7, is ETGVTQSPTHLIKTRGQQVTLRCSSQSGHNTVSWYQQALGQGPQFIFQYYREEENGRGNFPPRFSGLQFPNYSSELNVNALELDDSALYLCASMGGTHEQYFGPGTRLTVT.

The chain uses TRBV7-9 and TRBJ2-7; TRBD2 might be the D (5 bases). Germline-derived CDR1 and CDR2 are SEHNR and FQNEAQ (reference sequence). Trimming left V 5 bases short and J 2 bases short, with 19 bases between. The CDR3 has 16 residues. The CDR3, as DNA: TGTGCCAGCAGCCCCCCCCCGGGATCGGGGACCTACGAGCAGTACTTC. This sequence encodes CASSPPPGSGTYEQYF. Looking up the rest from reference TRBV7-9 and TRBJ2-7 gives the full variable domain: DTGVSQNPRHKITKRGQNVTFRCDPISEHNRLYWYRQTLGQGPEFLTYFQNEAQLEKSRLLSDRFSAERPKGSFSTLEIQRTEQGDSAMYLCASSPPPGSGTYEQYFGPGTRLTVT.

V gene TRBV27 combines with J gene TRBJ1-2; no reliable D call. Germline lookup yields CDR1 MNHEY and CDR2 SMNVEV (reference sequence). CDR3 length: 14 residues. The ends were cut back, 0 bases at V and 6 bases at J, with 11 bases in the middle. CDR3 residues: CASSLSGSLDGYTF. CDR3 nucleotide sequence: TGTGCCAGCAGTTTATCGGGGTCCCTAGATGGCTACACCTTC.

This CDR3 reads CASSEATLTPSTEQYF. The CDR3 DNA is TGCGCCAGCAGTGAAGCCACCTTGACCCCCAGCACCGAGCAGTACTTC. V usage is TRBV10-1 and J usage is TRBJ2-7, with unresolved D. From germline, CDR1 is WNHNN and CDR2 SYGVQD (reference sequence). This CDR3 has 16 residues. The germline V and J ends were trimmed by 3 bases and 6 bases, with 21 bases remaining between them.